This T cell receptor beta chain was recovered during a study of T cells in Graves' hyperthyroidism and ophthalmopathy. Background on the study: Before treatment of any kind, peripheral blood was taken at initial diagnosis.

V shed 6 bases and J 4 bases; nucleotides not matched to a gene: 14. This CDR3 is built from 15 residues. The germline CDR1 and CDR2 sequences are DFQATT and SNEGSKA (reference sequence). The CDR3 regions of TCR beta were amplified from RNA transcripts. First-round RT-PCR with HTBI primers amplified the TCR CDR3 region. TCRdb reprocessed the multiplex PCR reads via MiXCR and lists one record per CDR3 protein. Among hundreds of thousands of distinct CDR3 sequences, 15% were seen once, and the ten largest hold 30% to 35%. The sequenced sample consisted of blood. This chain uses TRBV20-1 with TRBJ2-5; 7 bases agree with TRBD2. This receptor was identified in a woman younger than 45 with Graves' hyperthyroidism. CDR3: CSAPSRGEGGETQYF. For the CDR3, the DNA is TGCAGTGCGCCGAGCCGGGGGGAAGGAGGAGAGACCCAGTACTTC.